One and the same sample provided the 27 T cell receptor beta chains below, sequenced in a study of T cell responses to AZD1222 COVID-19 vaccine. The repertoire was sequenced with immunoSEQ multiplex PCR; TCRdb's copy has only in-frame clones and lacks some. There are about 120,000 clones in the sample; roughly nine tenths occur only once, and around 1.8% lies in the top ten. The input for sequencing was peripheral blood, taken on day 0 of AZD1222 vaccination. These receptors were collected from an adult in good health.

The rearrangement uses TRBV5-1 and TRBJ2-1; the D is unclear. The CDR3 covers 16 residues. Germline V gene data show CDR1 as SGHRS and CDR2 as YFSETQ. Trimming removed 1 base from V and 0 bases from J, with 11 bases in between. CDR3 loop: CASSLQETGSYNEQFF. The CDR3, as DNA: TGCGCCAGCAGCTTGCAGGAGACGGGCTCCTACAATGAGCAGTTCTTC. The full variable domain, its missing parts supplied by reference TRBV5-1 and TRBJ2-1, is KAGVTQTPRYLIKTRGQQVTLSCSPISGHRSVSWYQQTPGQGLQFLFEYFSETQRNKGNFPGRFSGRQFSNSRSEMNVSTLELGDSALYLCASSLQETGSYNEQFFGPGTRLTVL.

This clone came up once. The chain joins TRBV7-2 to TRBJ1-3; D remains unclear. The CDR3 length is 13 residues. Trimming left V 5 bases short and J 6 bases short, with 11 bases between. Germline CDR1 is SGHTA and CDR2 is FQGNSA. Here the CDR3 DNA reads TGTGCCAGCAGCACCTACACCACAAACACCATATATTTT. Translated: CASSTYTTNTIYF.

This rearrangement joins TRBV20-1 to TRBJ1-2, with a weak D call TRBD1 (6 bases). The V end was cut by 4 bases, the J end by 8 bases, with 11 bases between. The CDR3 covers 11 residues. Germline CDR1 DFQATT, CDR2 SNEGSKA (reference sequence). Here the CDR3 reads CSATGVTGYTF. CDR3 bases: TGCAGTGCTACAGGGGTTACCGGCTACACCTTC.

The chain is built from TRBV15 and TRBJ1-3; the D gene is possibly TRBD1 (5 bases). Germline CDR1 reads LNHNV; CDR2 reads YYDKDF (reference sequence). The CDR3 is 14 residues long. The ends were cut back, 11 bases at V and 0 bases at J, with 14 bases in the middle. The CDR3: CALGGPSSGNTIYF. In DNA, the CDR3 is TGTGCCTTGGGGGGACCTTCCTCTGGAAACACCATATATTTT.

This rearrangement joins TRBV6-5 to TRBJ2-3; 9 bases map to TRBD2. The CDR3 spans 14 residues. The V segment lost 6 bases and the J segment 4 bases; nucleotides outside the gene matches: 5. Per the germline V gene, CDR1 is MNHEY and CDR2 is SVGAGI. The CDR3 region has the DNA TGTGCCAGCAGCTTGACTAGCGGATCAGATACGCAGTATTTT. Translation: CASSLTSGSDTQYF.

The rearrangement joins TRBV21-1 to TRBJ1-2; the table's TRBD1 call for D was not verified on the DNA. TRBV21-1 is annotated as a pseudogene. The CDR3 extends over 13 amino acids. The CDR3, as DNA: TGTGCCAGGAACAGGGCCCTAGCCTATGGCTACACCTTC. Its protein is CARNRALAYGYTF.

The chain carries TRBV3-1 (or the pseudogene TRBV3-2) and TRBJ2-3; D uncertain. Looked up from germline, CDR1 is LGHDT and CDR2 is YNNKEL (reference sequence). V was shortened by 1 base and J by 3 bases, with 14 bases between the two germline ends. The CDR3 sequence is 16 residues long. The CDR3 region is CASSQGVRLTTDTQYF. The CDR3, as DNA: TGTGCCAGCAGCCAAGGGGTAAGATTAACTACAGATACGCAGTATTTT.

The V call is TRBV6-1, the J call TRBJ1-1; D unresolved. Germline V gene sequence: CDR1 MNHNS, CDR2 SASEGT. The CDR3 spans 15 residues. Between the trimmed V and J ends, which lost 5 bases and 0 bases, there was a span of 13 bases. CDR3 protein: CASSPFGRLNTEAFF. CDR3 nucleotides: TGTGCCAGCAGTCCCTTCGGGCGGTTGAACACTGAAGCTTTCTTT.

V gene TRBV3-1 (or the pseudogene TRBV3-2) combines with J gene TRBJ1-2; D uncertain. V lost 3 bases and J lost 8, with 13 bases in between. CDR1 LGHDT and CDR2 YNNKEL come from the germline V gene (reference sequence). The CDR3 covers 13 residues. CDR3 coding DNA: TGTGCCAGCAGCCAGACAACGGCCGGCGGCTACACCTTC. As protein: CASSQTTAGGYTF.

The chain links TRBV30 to TRBJ1-6; D is perhaps TRBD1 (5 bases). Germline CDR1 is GTSNPN and CDR2 is SVGIG (reference sequence). The CDR3 contains 13 residues. Trimming stripped 3 bases from V and 10 bases from J, with 13 bases between. The CDR3 is CAWRGLGGSPLHF. As DNA, the CDR3 is TGTGCCTGGAGGGGCCTCGGGGGATCACCCCTCCACTTT.

In its sample, this clone was seen once. The rearrangement uses TRBV11-2 and TRBJ2-7, with D possibly matching TRBD1 (5 bases). CDR3 length: 16 residues. The V gene's germline CDR1 is SGHAT and CDR2 FQNNGV. Trimming stripped 0 bases from V and 2 bases from J, with 14 bases between. CDR3 in amino acids: CASSLDQGRAPYEQYF. CDR3 in DNA: TGTGCCAGCAGCTTAGATCAGGGAAGGGCCCCCTACGAGCAGTACTTC.

The chain carries TRBV5-4 and TRBJ1-2; 7 bases are shared with TRBD1. Germline CDR1 SGHNT, CDR2 YYREEE (reference sequence). This CDR3 has 13 amino acids. V was clipped by 2 bases and J by 6 bases; unmatched bases: 4. CDR3 loop: CASSLYRGHGYTF. Written as DNA, the CDR3 is TGTGCCAGCAGCTTATACAGGGGCCATGGCTACACCTTC.

CDR3 bases: TGTGCCACCAGCACCGGGACAAATAATGGCTACACCTTC. Translating it yields CATSTGTNNGYTF. The chain recombines TRBV15 with TRBJ1-2, with D maybe TRBD1 (6 bases). Per germline, CDR1 LNHNV and CDR2 YYDKDF (reference sequence). V was clipped by 4 bases and J by 6 bases, with 12 bases between them. The CDR3 consists of 13 residues.

This clone was found once. V usage is TRBV20-1 and J usage is TRBJ2-7; possibly TRBD1 for D (6 bases). CDR3 length: 10 amino acids. CDR1 is DFQATT and CDR2 is SNEGSKA in the germline V gene (reference sequence). Trimming pared 5 bases from V and 5 bases from J, leaving 7 bases between. The CDR3 protein is CSAYRDEQYF. CDR3 coding DNA: TGCAGTGCTTACAGGGACGAGCAGTACTTC.

The gene calls are TRBV10-1 and TRBJ2-2; the match to TRBD1 covers 7 bases. The CDR3 runs to 17 residues. Germline CDR1 and CDR2: WNHNN and SYGVQD (reference sequence). V was clipped by 11 bases and J by 3 bases; unmatched bases: 18. The CDR3 sequence: CAPSRQGNRGDTGELFF. The DNA of the CDR3 is TGCGCCCCCAGCCGACAGGGCAATAGGGGCGACACCGGGGAGCTGTTTTTT.

This clone occurred a few times. This chain joins TRBV11-1 and TRBJ1-6, with D unresolved. The ends were cut back, 5 bases at V and 1 base at J, with 9 bases in the middle. The CDR3 is 15 amino acids. Germline loops: CDR1 SGHAT, CDR2 FQDESV (reference sequence). The CDR3 here is CASSLDTSYNSPLHF. CDR3 nucleotide sequence: TGTGCCAGCAGCCTCGACACATCCTATAATTCACCCCTCCACTTT.

V gene TRBV6-5 combines with J gene TRBJ1-5; D may be TRBD1 (6 bases). The CDR3 loop spans 14 amino acids. The V end was cut by 6 bases, the J end by 4 bases, with 13 bases between. Per the germline V gene, CDR1 is MNHEY and CDR2 is SVGAGI. Here the CDR3 reads CASSLGQINQPQHF. The CDR3 DNA sequence: TGTGCCAGCAGCCTCGGACAGATTAATCAGCCCCAGCATTTT.

J is TRBJ1-6 and V is TRBV12-5; 7 bases align to TRBD1. The J segment lost 0 bases and the V segment lost 5 bases, leaving 7 bases of the junction unmatched. Germline assignment: CDR1 LGHNT and CDR2 FRNRAP. This CDR3 has 17 residues. The DNA of the CDR3 is TGTGCTAGTGGTCCATCGACAGGGAGCTCCTATAATTCACCCCTCCACTTT. Amino acid sequence: CASGPSTGSSYNSPLHF.

This chain uses TRBV9 with TRBJ1-6, with 8 bases fitting TRBD1. The ends lost 4 bases at V and 7 bases at J; junction bases unmatched: 13. Germline V gene data show CDR1 as SGDLS and CDR2 as YYNGEE. CDR3 length: 17 amino acids. As DNA, the CDR3 is TGTGCCAGCAGCTCACCTCCTGGGGACAGGCCGAATTCACCCCTCCACTTT. Translation: CASSSPPGDRPNSPLHF.

The rearrangement links TRBV10-3 to TRBJ2-3, with D unclear. The CDR3 consists of 15 residues. CDR1 ENHRY and CDR2 SYGVKD come from the germline V gene. Trimming stripped 0 bases from V and 0 bases from J, with 7 bases between. The CDR3 nucleotides are TGTGCCATCAGTGAGTCGTTGGCTAGCACAGATACGCAGTATTTT. Its protein is CAISESLASTDTQYF.

This clone was recorded only once. The chain uses TRBV19 and TRBJ1-3; unclear D gene. This CDR3 spans 15 amino acids. Germline CDR1 reads LNHDA; CDR2 reads SQIVND (reference sequence). V was trimmed by 8 bases and J by 0 bases, leaving 14 bases between them. CDR3 sequence reads: CASSQSGDSGNTIYF. The CDR3, as DNA: TGTGCCAGTTCTCAAAGTGGAGACTCTGGAAACACCATATATTTT.

The chain combines TRBV6-4 with TRBJ2-2; 7 bases map to TRBD1. This CDR3 spans 14 amino acids. The V gene's germline CDR1 is MRHNA and CDR2 SNTAGT. The junction had 2 bases not matched to a gene; V was cut back by 6 bases and J by 1 base. In DNA form, the CDR3 reads TGTGCCAGCAGGAACAGGGGGAACACCGGGGAGCTGTTTTTT. It encodes CASRNRGNTGELFF.

This sequence joins TRBV4-3 and TRBJ2-7, with D perhaps TRBD1 (6 bases). CDR1 LGHNA and CDR2 YSLEER come from the germline V gene. Trimming pared 0 bases from V and 6 bases from J, leaving 15 bases between. The CDR3 is 15 residues long. Here the CDR3 reads CASSQDLGALSEQYV. Written as DNA, the CDR3 is TGCGCCAGCAGCCAAGATTTGGGGGCGCTGTCCGAGCAGTACGTC.

The rearrangement uses TRBV19 and TRBJ1-1; D remains ambiguous. Trimming pared 6 bases from V and 4 bases from J, leaving 12 bases between. The CDR3 is 13 amino acids. In germline, CDR1 is LNHDA, CDR2 SQIVND (reference sequence). The CDR3 DNA sequence: TGTGCCAGTAGCGTATCCCTGGGCACTGAAGCTTTCTTT. It codes for CASSVSLGTEAFF.

The rearrangement uses TRBV30 and TRBJ2-7; D remains unclear. Germline V gene data show CDR1 as GTSNPN and CDR2 as SVGIG (reference sequence). The CDR3 spans 11 residues. Trimming cost V 2 bases and J 4 bases, with 6 bases left between them. Here the CDR3 reads CAWSNSYEQYV. The CDR3 DNA is TGTGCCTGGAGTAACTCGTACGAGCAGTACGTC.

The chain recombines TRBV19 with TRBJ1-2; the match to TRBD1 covers 7 bases. V lost 5 bases to trimming and J lost 2 bases; unmatched junction nucleotides: 8. This CDR3 region has 15 residues. Germline-derived CDR1 and CDR2 are LNHDA and SQIVND (reference sequence). The CDR3 DNA sequence: TGTGCCAGTAGTTCCGGCAGGGGGGCCAACTATGGCTACACCTTC. Translation gives CASSSGRGANYGYTF.

The genes are TRBV7-2 and TRBJ2-1; 11 bases are a match to TRBD2. The ends lost 6 bases at V and 3 bases at J; junction bases unmatched: 7. This CDR3 comprises 16 residues. CDR1 and CDR2 from the germline V gene are SGHTA and FQGNSA. The CDR3 region has the DNA TGTGCCAGCAGACGTAGCGGGGGGGCCGTCTACAATGAGCAGTTCTTC. This codes for CASRRSGGAVYNEQFF. Together with reference TRBV7-2 and TRBJ2-1, the CDR3 gives the full variable domain: GAGVSQSPSNKVTEKGKDVELRCDPISGHTALYWYRQSLGQGLEFLIYFQGNSAPDKSGLPSDRFSAERTGGSVSTLTIQRTQQEDSAVYLCASRRSGGAVYNEQFFGPGTRLTVL.